This T cell receptor (beta chain) is drawn from a study of CD8 T cells in Susac syndrome. The CDR3 is made up of 16 amino acids. The V end lost 3 bases, the J end lost 0 bases, and 13 bases lay between the germline ends. Germline CDR1 SGDLS, CDR2 YYNGEE. With random hexamers, roughly 0.45 to 1 ug RNA was reverse transcribed. TCRdb independently ran MiXCR on the immunoSEQ multiplex PCR reads; one entry per CDR3 protein. Of hundreds of thousands of distinct CDR3 sequences listed, 95% are singletons. The sample holds one count of this clonotype. Specimen: CD4+ T cells from PBMCs. The V gene is TRBV9, the J gene TRBJ1-3; D perhaps matches TRBD1 (6 bases). This receptor was identified in a human donor with multiple sclerosis. The CDR3 reads CASSASRDNSGNTIYF. The CDR3 region has the DNA TGTGCCAGCAGCGCCTCCAGGGACAACTCTGGAAACACCATATATTTT.